Listed below are T cell receptor beta chains from one sample, sequenced in a study of blood T cells in healthy people across ages. From the 5' RACE reads, TCRdb called clonotypes with MiXCR, one entry per CDR3 protein. The sample includes about 800,000 distinct CDR3 sequences, around half of them seen just once. Sample: blood. The source is a man aged 80 or over in good health. Both conserved end residues are part of each CDR3. Clone sizes are given selectively: once, few, many, or a class where the clone is expanded.

>NA|TRBJ1-1|TRBV14
CASSRRATRDRASEAFF
>NA|TRBJ1-1|TRBV20-1
CSANGQIEAFF
>NA|TRBJ2-7|TRBV11-2
CASSLLIAYEQYF
>NA|TRBJ2-5|TRBV3-1
CAGSQELAGETQYF
>NA|TRBJ2-1|TRBV4-3
CASSQLGGRHNEQFF
>many|TRBJ2-1|TRBV15
CATSIVWNNEQFF
>few|TRBJ1-1|TRBV9
CASSVGTGVTEAFF
>NA|TRBJ2-1|TRBV28
CASRQGNEQFF
>NA|NA|TRBV20-1
CSGDATGYEQYF
>few|TRBJ2-7|TRBV7-2
CASTALAGSYEQYF
>NA|TRBJ2-5|TRBV5-6
CASGPPLGGQETQYF
>few|TRBJ2-7|TRBV9
CASSVDEGEQYF
>NA|TRBJ2-1|TRBV4-2
CASSQLTSGGSNNEQFF
>NA|NA|TRBV6-5
CASSPPGDNEQYF
>few|TRBJ1-1|TRBV10-3
CAISGDTEAFF
>NA|TRBJ1-3|TRBV7-2
CASSFAAIGGNGNTIYF
>NA|NA|TRBV20-1
CSARRGVVGEQYF
>NA|NA|TRBV12-3/TRBV12-4
CASSARDRDFHEQYF
>many|TRBJ2-3|TRBV4-2
CASSHRLAESTDTQYF
>few|TRBJ2-1|TRBV15
CATRAGDFESNEQFF
>few|TRBJ2-5|TRBV5-1
CASSAGQEYQETQYF
>NA|TRBJ2-3|TRBV27
CASSYRGLAGGLSTDTQYF
>NA|NA|TRBV30
CAWNEGAMDEQYF